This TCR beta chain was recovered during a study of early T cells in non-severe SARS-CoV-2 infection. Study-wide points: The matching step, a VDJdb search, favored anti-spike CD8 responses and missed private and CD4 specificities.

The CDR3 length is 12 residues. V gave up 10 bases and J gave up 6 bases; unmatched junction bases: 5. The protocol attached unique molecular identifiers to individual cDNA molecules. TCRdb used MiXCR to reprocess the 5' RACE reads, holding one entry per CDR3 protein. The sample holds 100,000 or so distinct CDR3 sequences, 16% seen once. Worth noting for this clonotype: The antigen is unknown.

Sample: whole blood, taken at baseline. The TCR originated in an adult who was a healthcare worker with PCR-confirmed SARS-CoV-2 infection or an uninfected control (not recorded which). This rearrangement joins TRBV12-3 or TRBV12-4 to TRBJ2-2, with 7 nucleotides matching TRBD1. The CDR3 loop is CATRTGPGELFF. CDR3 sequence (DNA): TGTGCCACCAGGACAGGTCCCGGGGAGCTGTTTTTT.